This T cell receptor (beta chain) was recorded in a study of beta chain features in type 1 diabetes. Note on this clone: The antigen is undetermined.

Study-wide results and caveats: Within each of all four CD4+ subsets, Type 1 diabetes patients had TCRB CDR3s that were moderately but significantly shorter. The similarity of naive, central memory and Treg TCRB repertoires appeared greater among patients than among healthy donors. VDJ junctions sequenced from type 1 diabetes patients showed fewer insertions and more deletions.

Sequenced material consisted of expressed TCRB transcripts (all of the isolated RNA was reverse transcribed). The repertoire was sequenced with immunoSEQ multiplex PCR; TCRdb's copy has only in-frame clones and lacks some. The sample contains about 28,000 clones, 65% of which appear only once. This TCR was recovered from a woman in her thirties with type 1 diabetes. Sample: Tregs from blood.

The CDR3 DNA reads as TGTGCCAGCATGAGTAGCGGAAACCCCACAGATACGCAGTATTTT. It codes for CASMSSGNPTDTQYF. The chain recombines TRBV4-2 with TRBJ2-3; a weak D match, TRBD2 (6 bases). The CDR3 contains 15 residues. V dropped 7 bases and J dropped 2 bases, with 16 bases sitting between them. Germline values: CDR1 LGHNA, CDR2 YNFKEQ.